The sequence of this T cell receptor (beta chain) was determined in a study of T cell responses to AZD1222 COVID-19 vaccine. Study-level findings and limits: Regions 160-218 and 743-854 dominated among vaccine-associated CD4 TCRs spanning spike. When two AZD1222 doses had been given, Spike-specific TCR breadth and depth rose. At study baseline, merely roughly 6 AZD1222 recipients were seropositive.

The table came from immunoSEQ multiplex PCR; TCRdb's copy has only in-frame clones and leaves some out. The table records about 150,000 clones, approximately 83% of them present only once. V was pared by 4 bases and J by 3 bases, with 12 bases between. Germline CDR1 is GTSNPN and CDR2 is SVGIG (reference sequence). The CDR3 is 13 amino acids. A note on this clone: Its target is unknown.

The TCR sequence derives from an adult in good health. The sample here was peripheral blood, taken on day 0 of AZD1222 vaccination. The genes are TRBV30 and TRBJ1-2, with D unresolved. The CDR3 DNA reads TGTGCCTGGATGGCGGGAAACGACTATGGCTACACCTTC. Its protein product is CAWMAGNDYGYTF.